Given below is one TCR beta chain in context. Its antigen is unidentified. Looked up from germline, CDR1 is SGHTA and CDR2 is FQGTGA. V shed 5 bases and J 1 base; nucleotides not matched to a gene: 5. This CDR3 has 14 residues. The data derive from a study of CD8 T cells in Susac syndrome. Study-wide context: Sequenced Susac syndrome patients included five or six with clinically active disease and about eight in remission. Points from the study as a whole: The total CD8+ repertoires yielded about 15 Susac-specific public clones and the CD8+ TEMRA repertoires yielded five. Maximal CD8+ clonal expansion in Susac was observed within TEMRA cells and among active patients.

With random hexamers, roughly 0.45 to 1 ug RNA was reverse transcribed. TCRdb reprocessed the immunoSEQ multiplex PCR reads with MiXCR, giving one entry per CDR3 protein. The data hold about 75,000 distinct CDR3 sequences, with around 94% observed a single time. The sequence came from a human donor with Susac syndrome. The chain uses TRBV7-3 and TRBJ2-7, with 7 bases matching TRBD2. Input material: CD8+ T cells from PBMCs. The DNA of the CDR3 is TGTGCCAGCAGCCCTATGGGGGGGTCCTACGAGCAGTACTTC. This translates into CASSPMGGSYEQYF.